A selection of T cell receptor beta chains follows, all from one sample in a study of T cells in localized non-small cell lung cancer. Libraries were prepared by immunoSEQ multiplex PCR; TCRdb keeps only in-frame clonotypes and omits some of them. The data show 25,000 to 35,000 clones, 80% to 85% seen once. The source material was peripheral blood mononuclear cells, sampled before any cancer treatment. These receptors originate from a man aged 35 to 69 with stage III lung adenocarcinoma. Both conserved end residues are part of each CDR3. A D gene is named only where the DNA matches it firmly. The size of a clone is reported for some rows only, either as once, few or many, or as a class for expanded clones.

J gene | clone size | D gene | V gene | CDR3 DNA | CDR3 protein
TRBJ2-1 | . | . | TRBV9 | TGTGCCAGTGGGACATTTGGATGGAATGAGCAGTTCTTC | CASGTFGWNEQFF
TRBJ1-2 | once | . | TRBV19 | TGTGCCAGTAGTATAGATACCGGGACCCCGCGGGGCTACACCTTC | CASSIDTGTPRGYTF
TRBJ2-6 | . | TRBD1 | TRBV7-9 | TGTGCCAGCAGATTGCTCGGACAGGGTCCGTCTGGGGCCAACGTCCTGACTTTC | CASRLLGQGPSGANVLTF
TRBJ2-2 | . | TRBD2 | TRBV4-1 | TGCGCCAGCAGCCGCACTAGCGGGAGGGCCGCCGGGGAGCTGTTTTTT | CASSRTSGRAAGELFF
TRBJ2-5 | . | . | TRBV11-3 | TGTGCCAGCAGCTTGAACGTGAGGGGAGAGACCCAGTACTTC | CASSLNVRGETQYF
TRBJ1-6 | . | TRBD1 | TRBV10-3 | TGTGCCATCAGTGGGGGCACCGGGACAGGGGTTTCACCCCTCCACTTT | CAISGGTGTGVSPLHF
TRBJ1-5 | . | . | TRBV6-5 | TGTGCCAGCAGTTACTCGTTGGGCAGCAATCAGCCCCAGCATTTT | CASSYSLGSNQPQHF
TRBJ2-3 | . | . | TRBV6-1 | TGTGCCACCGGCGGACTAATAATCACAGATACGCAGTATTTT | CATGGLIITDTQYF
TRBJ1-5 | . | . | TRBV7-2 | TGTGCCAGCAGCTTCTCCGGGGGCCAGCCCCAGCATTTT | CASSFSGGQPQHF
TRBJ2-1 | . | TRBD1 | TRBV10-3 | TGTGCCATCAGTGAGTCGACAGGGACCAATGAGCAGTTCTTC | CAISESTGTNEQFF
TRBJ2-1 | . | . | TRBV28 | TGTGCCAGCATCTCTTCGGACAGCACCTACAATGAGCAGTTCTTC | CASISSDSTYNEQFF
TRBJ2-7 | . | . | TRBV6-6 | TGTGCCAGCAGTTACGGCACCTCCTACGAGCAGTACTTC | CASSYGTSYEQYF
TRBJ1-2 | once | TRBD1 | TRBV30 | TGTGCCTGGAGGGGGGGCGGACAGGGGTTTGGCTACACCTTC | CAWRGGGQGFGYTF
TRBJ1-2 | . | . | TRBV27 | TGTGCCAGCAGTTCGCTCCTTTCATACGACGTTGGCTACACCTTC | CASSSLLSYDVGYTF
TRBJ1-5 | . | . | TRBV19 | TGTGCCAGTAGGGACGGACAGACAAATCAGCCCCAGCATTTT | CASRDGQTNQPQHF
TRBJ2-3 | . | TRBD2 | TRBV19 | TGTGCCAGTAGTATGGGTTTCGGGACTAGCGGGAGAACAGATACGCAGTATTTT | CASSMGFGTSGRTDTQYF
TRBJ2-1 | . | . | TRBV11-2 | TGTGCCAGCAGCTTCCGGGAGTCGAATGAGCAGTTCTTC | CASSFRESNEQFF
TRBJ2-3 | once | TRBD2 | TRBV2 | TGTGCCGGCTCGCCAACTAGCGGGGGGGCCAATACGCAGTATTTT | CAGSPTSGGANTQYF
TRBJ2-1 | . | . | TRBV5-1 | TGCGCCAGCAGCAGGGTGGAGGGCCCAGACAATGAGCAGTTCTTC | CASSRVEGPDNEQFF
TRBJ1-2 | . | . | TRBV29-1 | TGCAGCGTTGACGAGGGGTACGCCTATGGCTACACCTTC | CSVDEGYAYGYTF
TRBJ1-5 | . | . | TRBV5-6 | TGTGCCAGCAGCTTGGGGTCGATGCTAAATCAGCCCCAGCATTTT | CASSLGSMLNQPQHF
TRBJ2-7 | once | . | TRBV12-2 | TGTGCAAGTCGCTTCAAAAGGGCGAGGAACGAGCAGTACTTC | CASRFKRARNEQYF
TRBJ1-2 | once | . | TRBV10-3 | TGTGCCGCCCAGGGGCGTAGCTATGGCTACACCTTC | CAAQGRSYGYTF
TRBJ2-7 | . | TRBD1 | TRBV19 | TGTGCCAGTAAGACGATCGGGACAGCCTACGAGCAGTACTTC | CASKTIGTAYEQYF
TRBJ2-2 | . | . | TRBV19 | TGTGCCGCTTCTTTTTCCCTTGGGACCGGGGAGCTGTTTTTT | CAASFSLGTGELFF
TRBJ2-1 | . | TRBD2 | TRBV5-1 | TGCGCCAGCAGCCAGACTAGCGGGAGGGACAATGAGCAGTTCTTC | CASSQTSGRDNEQFF
TRBJ2-3 | . | . | TRBV2 | TGTGCCAGCAGTGTACAGGGAATCTTCACAGATACGCAGTATTTT | CASSVQGIFTDTQYF
TRBJ1-2 | few | . | TRBV2 | TGTGCCAGCGGGGACGGTAACTATGGCTACACCTTC | CASGDGNYGYTF
TRBJ1-3 | . | . | TRBV7-2 | TGTGCCAGCAGCCGAACAGGGACCTCTGGAAACACCATATATTTT | CASSRTGTSGNTIYF
TRBJ1-6 | . | . | TRBV4-2 | TGTGCCAGCAGCCAATCCTCCTATAATTCACCCCTCCACTTT | CASSQSSYNSPLHF
TRBJ1-2 | . | TRBD1 | TRBV27 | TGTGCCAGCAGTTCCGGGACAGGGTTTGTGCGTGGCTACACCTTC | CASSSGTGFVRGYTF
TRBJ2-1 | . | . | TRBV7-3 | TGTGCCAGCAGCTTAACGGGGTCCTACAATGAGCAGTTCTTC | CASSLTGSYNEQFF
TRBJ2-7 | . | . | TRBV19 | TGTGCCAGTAGTATAAAACACCAGTACGAGCAGTACTTC | CASSIKHQYEQYF
TRBJ2-5 | once | . | TRBV29-1 | TGCAGCGTTGACAGGGGCCTCGAGACCCAGTACTTC | CSVDRGLETQYF
TRBJ1-1 | . | . | TRBV18 | TGTGCCAGCTCACCTCTTGACAGTGAAGCTTTCTTT | CASSPLDSEAFF
TRBJ1-4 | . | . | TRBV29-1 | TGCAGCGTCCGCCTCGAGGTAGCGGGAGAAAAACTGTTTTTT | CSVRLEVAGEKLFF
TRBJ2-1 | . | TRBD2 | TRBV18 | TGTGCCAGCTCACCTTCCAGGACTAGCGGGAGATATGAGCAGTTCTTC | CASSPSRTSGRYEQFF
TRBJ2-3 | . | . | TRBV11-3 | TGTGCCAGCAGCCAAAGCACAGATACGCAGTATTTT | CASSQSTDTQYF
TRBJ1-1 | once | . | TRBV7-8 | TGTGCCAGCAGCCAGGGAAATCGGGAAGCTGAAGCTTTCTTT | CASSQGNREAEAFF
TRBJ2-7 | . | . | TRBV18 | TGTGCCAGCTCACAAGTCAGGGAAGGTGAGCAGTACTTC | CASSQVREGEQYF
TRBJ2-7 | . | . | TRBV5-1 | TGCGCCAGCAGCTTGGGACAGACGAACGTGCAGTACTTC | CASSLGQTNVQYF
TRBJ2-3 | . | TRBD1 | TRBV5-1 | TGCGCCAGCAGCTCGGACAGGGTGGTTTTGATGGGCACAGATACGCAGTATTTT | CASSSDRVVLMGTDTQYF
TRBJ1-5 | . | . | TRBV2 | TGTGCCAGCAGTGAATACGGACCCCAACTACTTAGCAATCAGCCCCAGCATTTT | CASSEYGPQLLSNQPQHF
TRBJ2-3 | . | TRBD2 | TRBV6-6 | TGTGCCAGCAGCCGCTCCACTAGCGGGAGCCCAGATACGCAGTATTTT | CASSRSTSGSPDTQYF
TRBJ2-6 | . | . | TRBV19 | TGTGCCAGTAGTATTGTTTCGTCTGGGGCCAACGTCCTGACTTTC | CASSIVSSGANVLTF
TRBJ2-3 | few | . | TRBV14 | TGTGCCAGCAGCCAATTTTCGACTGGCACAGATACGCAGTATTTT | CASSQFSTGTDTQYF
TRBJ1-6 | once | . | TRBV27 | TGTGCCAGCAGTTTATCAACGGGGAGCTCCTATAATTCACCCCTCCACTTT | CASSLSTGSSYNSPLHF
TRBJ2-6 | . | . | TRBV5-1 | TGCGCCAGCGCGGATCCATCTGGGGCCAACGTCCTGACTTTC | CASADPSGANVLTF
TRBJ1-2 | . | . | TRBV4-1 | TGCGCCAGCAGCCACGGTGCACAAACCCGACAAGTAAACTATGGCTACACCTTC | CASSHGAQTRQVNYGYTF